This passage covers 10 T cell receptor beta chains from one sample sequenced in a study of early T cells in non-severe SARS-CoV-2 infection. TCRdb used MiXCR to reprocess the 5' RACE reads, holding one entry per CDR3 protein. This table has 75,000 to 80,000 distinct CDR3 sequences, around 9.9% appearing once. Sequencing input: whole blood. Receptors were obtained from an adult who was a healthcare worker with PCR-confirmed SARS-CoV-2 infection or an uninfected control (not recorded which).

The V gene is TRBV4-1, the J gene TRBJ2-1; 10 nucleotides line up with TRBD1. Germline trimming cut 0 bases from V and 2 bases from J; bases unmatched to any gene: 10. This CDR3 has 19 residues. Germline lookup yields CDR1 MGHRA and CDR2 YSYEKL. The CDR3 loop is CASSQERDRGPLTYNEQFF. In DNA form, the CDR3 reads TGCGCCAGCAGCCAAGAGAGGGACAGGGGACCCCTTACCTACAATGAGCAGTTCTTC.

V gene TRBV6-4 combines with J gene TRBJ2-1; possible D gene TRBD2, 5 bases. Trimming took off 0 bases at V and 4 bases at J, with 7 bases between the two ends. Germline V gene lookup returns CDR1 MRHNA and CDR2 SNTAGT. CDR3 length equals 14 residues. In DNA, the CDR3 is TGTGCCAGCAGTGACTCAGAGGGTTACAATGAGCAGTTCTTC. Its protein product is CASSDSEGYNEQFF.

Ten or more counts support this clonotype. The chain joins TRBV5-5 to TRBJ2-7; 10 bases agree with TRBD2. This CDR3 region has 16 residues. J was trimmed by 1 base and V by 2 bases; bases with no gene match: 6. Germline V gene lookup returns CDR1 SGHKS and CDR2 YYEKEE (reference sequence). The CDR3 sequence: CASSFLLAGLSYEQYF. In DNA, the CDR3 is TGTGCCAGCAGCTTCCTACTAGCGGGGTTGTCCTACGAGCAGTACTTC. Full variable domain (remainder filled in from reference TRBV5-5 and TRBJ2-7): DAGVTQSPTHLIKTRGQQVTLRCSPISGHKSVSWYQQVLGQGPQFIFQYYEKEERGRGNFPDRFSARQFPNYSSELNVNALLLGDSALYLCASSFLLAGLSYEQYFGPGTRLTVT.

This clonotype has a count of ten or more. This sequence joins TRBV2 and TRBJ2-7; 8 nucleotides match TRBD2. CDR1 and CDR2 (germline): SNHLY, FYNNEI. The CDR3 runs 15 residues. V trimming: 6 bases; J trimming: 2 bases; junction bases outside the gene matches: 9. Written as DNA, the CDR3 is TGTGCCAGCAGCCTCTTTCGGGAGGGAACCTACGAGCAGTACTTC. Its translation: CASSLFREGTYEQYF.

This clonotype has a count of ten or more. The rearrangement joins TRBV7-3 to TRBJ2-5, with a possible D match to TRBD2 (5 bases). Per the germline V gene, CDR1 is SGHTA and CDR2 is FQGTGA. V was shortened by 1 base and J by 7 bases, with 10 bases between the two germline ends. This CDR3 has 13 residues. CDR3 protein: CASSLNVEGTQYF. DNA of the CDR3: TGTGCCAGCAGCTTAAACGTCGAGGGGACCCAGTACTTC. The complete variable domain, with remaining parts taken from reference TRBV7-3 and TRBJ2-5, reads GAGVSQTPSNKVTEKGKYVELRCDPISGHTALYWYRQSLGQGPEFLIYFQGTGAADDSGLPNDRFFAVRPEGSVSTLKIQRTERGDSAVYLCASSLNVEGTQYFGPGTRLLVL.

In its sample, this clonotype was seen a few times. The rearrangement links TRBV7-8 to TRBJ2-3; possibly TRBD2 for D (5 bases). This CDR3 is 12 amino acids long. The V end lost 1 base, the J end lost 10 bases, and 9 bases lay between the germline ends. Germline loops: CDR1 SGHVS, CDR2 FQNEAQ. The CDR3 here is CASSLVAGAQYF. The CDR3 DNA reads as TGTGCCAGCAGCTTAGTAGCCGGGGCGCAGTATTTT.

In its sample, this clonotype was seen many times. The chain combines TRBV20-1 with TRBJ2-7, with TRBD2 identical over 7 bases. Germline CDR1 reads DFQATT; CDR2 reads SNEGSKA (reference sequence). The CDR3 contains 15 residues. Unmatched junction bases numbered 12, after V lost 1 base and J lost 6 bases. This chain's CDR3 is CSARGSGMAVSEQYF. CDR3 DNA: TGCAGTGCTAGAGGGAGCGGGATGGCGGTCTCCGAGCAGTACTTC.

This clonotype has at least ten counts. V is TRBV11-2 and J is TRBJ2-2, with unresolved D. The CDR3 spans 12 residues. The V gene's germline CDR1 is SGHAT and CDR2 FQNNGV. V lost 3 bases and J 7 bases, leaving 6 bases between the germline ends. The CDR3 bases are TGTGCCAGCAGCTTCGACCGCGGGGAGCTGTTTTTT. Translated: CASSFDRGELFF.

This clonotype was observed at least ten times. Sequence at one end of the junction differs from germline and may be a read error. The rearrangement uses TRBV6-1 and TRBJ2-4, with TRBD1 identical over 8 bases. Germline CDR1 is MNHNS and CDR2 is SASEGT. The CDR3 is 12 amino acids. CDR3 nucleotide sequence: TGTGCCAGCAGTGCGTCCGGGACAGGCTCCAATTTC. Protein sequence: CASSASGTGSNF.

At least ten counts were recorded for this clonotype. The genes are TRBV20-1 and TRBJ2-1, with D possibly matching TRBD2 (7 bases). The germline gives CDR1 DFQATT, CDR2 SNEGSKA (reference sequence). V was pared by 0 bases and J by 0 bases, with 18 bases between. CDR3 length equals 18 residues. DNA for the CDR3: TGCAGTGCTAGAGATGGGGGCCTAGCGGATTACTCCTACAATGAGCAGTTCTTC. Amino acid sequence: CSARDGGLADYSYNEQFF.